Shown below are 10 T cell receptor beta chains from a single sample sequenced in a study of spatial heterogeneity in lung cancer. Study-wide results and limits: Expanded intratumoral alpha and beta TCR counts tracked tumor mutation counts.

For these receptors, no antigen is known. Each CDR3 protein gets one entry after TCRdb re-called the 5' RACE reads with MiXCR. The sample consists of about 1,400 distinct CDR3 sequences, roughly 5.8% of them appearing once. Time point denoted: sample taken at primary tumor resection. Sequences were derived from lung tumor tissue, sampled at surgery. The receptors here all came from a female donor with early-stage non-small cell lung cancer.

To note about this clonotype: Because the library targeted alpha chains, this beta chain is an off-target read whose size means little. The chain is built from TRBV28 and TRBJ2-7; the match to TRBD1 covers 7 bases. Germline loops: CDR1 MDHEN, CDR2 SYDVKM. V lost 7 bases to trimming and J lost 11 bases; unmatched junction nucleotides: 8. The CDR3 extends over 11 amino acids. The CDR3 DNA reads TGTGCCAGCACCAACCCGGGACAGAAGTACTTC. It specifies CASTNPGQKYF.

This clonotype is medium-sized. This beta chain is a stray sequence in a library constructed for alpha chains; its clone size is not meaningful. The V gene is TRBV20-1, the J gene TRBJ1-2, with 8 bases aligning to TRBD1. Germline V gene data show CDR1 as DFQATT and CDR2 as SNEGSKA (reference sequence). The CDR3 contains 15 residues. Losses at the gene ends were 2 bases for V and 6 bases for J; bases not matched to a gene: 11. The CDR3 bases are TGCAGTGCTAGAACCCCAGGGGGCGGTGTGGATGGCTACACCTTC. This encodes CSARTPGGGVDGYTF.

This clonotype ranks as medium-sized (0.01 to 0.1%). Little can be read into the size of this beta chain, an off-target read in a library designed for alpha chains. V is TRBV6-5 and J is TRBJ2-3, with a weak D call TRBD2 (6 bases). CDR3 length: 14 amino acids. The germline CDR1 and CDR2 sequences are MNHEY and SVGAGI. Trimming stripped 6 bases from V and 4 bases from J, with 14 bases between. The CDR3 nucleotides read TGTGCCAGCAGCCCGGGGGTCGGGGCAGATACGCAGTATTTT. Translated: CASSPGVGADTQYF.

To note about this clonotype: Since the library was made to target alpha chains, this beta chain is a stray read and its abundance is not meaningful. The CDR3 DNA sequence: TGCGCCAGCAATAAGGCGGGAGGGCCCAATGAGCAGTTCTTC. This translates into CASNKAGGPNEQFF. The V and J genes are TRBV5-1 and TRBJ2-1; 9 bases map to TRBD2. The CDR3 runs 14 residues. In germline, CDR1 is SGHRS, CDR2 YFSETQ. The V gene end was trimmed by 6 bases and the J gene end by 6 bases; junction bases not matched to a gene: 7. The full variable domain, with the rest looked up from reference TRBV5-1 and TRBJ2-1, is KAGVTQTPRYLIKTRGQQVTLSCSPISGHRSVSWYQQTPGQGLQFLFEYFSETQRNKGNFPGRFSGRQFSNSRSEMNVSTLELGDSALYLCASNKAGGPNEQFFGPGTRLTVL.

This clonotype is deemed medium-sized (0.01 to 0.1%). As an off-target read in a library built for alpha chains, this beta chain has a frequency of little significance. The chain couples TRBV3-1 to TRBJ1-2, with D unresolved. The V gene's germline CDR1 is LGHDT and CDR2 YNNKEL (reference sequence). Trimming pared 1 base from V and 1 base from J, leaving 10 bases between. This CDR3 region has 15 residues. This chain's CDR3 is CASSQGSARNYGYTF. For the CDR3, the DNA is TGTGCCAGCAGCCAAGGGTCGGCACGTAACTATGGCTACACCTTC.

This clonotype was observed at least ten times. This beta chain appears as a stray read in a library generated for alpha chains; its size is not informative. V gene TRBV27 combines with J gene TRBJ2-1; weak D call: TRBD2 (7 bases). Trimming cost V 3 bases and J 0 bases, with 18 bases left between them. The germline V gene encodes CDR1 MNHEY and CDR2 SMNVEV (reference sequence). This CDR3 comprises 18 residues. The DNA of the CDR3 is TGTGCCAGCAGTTTGTCCCTTAGAGGGGGGGGCTCCTACAATGAGCAGTTCTTC. This codes for CASSLSLRGGGSYNEQFF.

Judged by abundance, this clonotype is medium-sized. Because the library targeted alpha chains, this beta chain is an off-target read whose size means little. V is TRBV28 and J is TRBJ1-2; no clear D. Per germline, CDR1 MDHEN and CDR2 SYDVKM. CDR3 length: 13 amino acids. The ends were cut back, 4 bases at V and 2 bases at J, with 8 bases in the middle. The CDR3 DNA follows: TGTGCCAGCAGTTCCCCCTCCAACTATGGCTACACCTTC. Encoded protein: CASSSPSNYGYTF.

Relative to its sample, this clonotype is medium-sized. Its ends do not fully match the called genes, so a read error is possible. This beta chain is a stray sequence in a library constructed for alpha chains; its clone size is not meaningful. The genes are TRBV6-5 and TRBJ2-7; TRBD1 aligns across 8 bases. The germline V gene has CDR1 MNHEY and CDR2 SVGAGI. This CDR3 is 14 amino acids long. The CDR3 loop is CASSPGTGSDEQYF. DNA of the CDR3: TGTGCCAGCAGTCCCGGGACAGGCTCCGACGAGCAGTACTTC.

This clonotype is classed as medium-sized. A library made for alpha chains picked up this beta chain off target, so its size means little. The chain couples TRBV29-1 to TRBJ1-1; D may be TRBD1 (5 bases). Germline V CDR1 and CDR2: SQVTM, ANQGSEA. Trimming cost V 7 bases and J 1 base, with 10 bases left between them. CDR3 length equals 12 residues. CDR3 DNA: TGCAGCGACGGGACGGGGAACACTGAAGCTTTCTTT. Protein sequence: CSDGTGNTEAFF.

This clonotype rates as medium-sized. Because this beta chain is a stray read in a library intended to capture alpha chains, its abundance should not be given much weight. The chain is built from TRBV20-1 and TRBJ1-1; tentatively, D is TRBD1 (6 bases). Deletions cut 3 bases from V and 1 base from J, with 9 bases between. The length of the CDR3 is 13 residues. Germline V CDR1 and CDR2: DFQATT, SNEGSKA (reference sequence). CDR3 sequence (DNA): TGCAGTGCTAGCAGGGGTTGGAACACTGAAGCTTTCTTT. Protein: CSASRGWNTEAFF.